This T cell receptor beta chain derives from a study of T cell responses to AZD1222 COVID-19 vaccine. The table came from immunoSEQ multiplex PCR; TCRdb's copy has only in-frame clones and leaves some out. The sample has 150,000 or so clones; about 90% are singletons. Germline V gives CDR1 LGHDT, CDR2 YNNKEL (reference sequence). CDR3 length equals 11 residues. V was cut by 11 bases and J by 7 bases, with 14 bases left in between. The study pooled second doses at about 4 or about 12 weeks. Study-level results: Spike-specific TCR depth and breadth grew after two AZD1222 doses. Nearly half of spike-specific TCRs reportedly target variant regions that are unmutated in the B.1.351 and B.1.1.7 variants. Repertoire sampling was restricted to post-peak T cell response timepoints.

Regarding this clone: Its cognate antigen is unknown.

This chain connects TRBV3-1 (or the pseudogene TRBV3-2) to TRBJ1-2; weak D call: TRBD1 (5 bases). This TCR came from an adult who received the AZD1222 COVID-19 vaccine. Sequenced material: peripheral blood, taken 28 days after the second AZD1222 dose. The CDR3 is CAASAGSGYTF. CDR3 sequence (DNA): TGTGCCGCCTCAGCAGGGAGTGGCTACACCTTC.